This T cell receptor (beta chain) was retrieved from a study of blood T cell repertoires in COVID-19. Overall study context: Samples of COVID-19 (acute and convalescent) were obtained from the United States, Italy and Spain. T cells, B-cell-depleted T cells, or PBMCs provided the cDNA or gDNA that served as material.

CDR1 SGHRS and CDR2 YFSETQ come from the germline V gene. The V end was cut by 5 bases, the J end by 2 bases, with 8 bases between. CDR3 length: 12 amino acids. As processed by the authors: Amplified reference gene primers provided the basis for estimating nucleated cell counts. Only in-frame clones appear in the TCRdb table, and some are missing; sequencing was by immunoSEQ multiplex PCR. Clonal size and the V and J genes are those of that table, whereas D and trimming came from the DNA. The table includes some 180,000 clones, roughly 87% detected once. This chain connects TRBV5-1 to TRBJ2-7, with D possibly being TRBD1 (5 bases). Sequences were obtained from peripheral blood. The TCR originated in a man in his sixties with active or convalescent COVID-19. The CDR3 is CASSDSTYEQYF. The DNA of the CDR3 is TGCGCCAGCAGTGACAGTACCTACGAGCAGTACTTC.